This T cell receptor beta chain was documented in a study of T cells after yellow fever vaccination. Points from the study as a whole: Researchers report a weaker secondary response that nonetheless peaked faster, day 5 versus 15. Abundant contaminating clonotypes from the bulk population could appear in FACS-sorted repertoires. Reappearance after the booster was seen for most primary-vaccination clones, at 95% to 97% CD4 and roughly 90% CD8.

5'RACE template switching produced TCR cDNA carrying a universal primer site and UMIs. One entry per CDR3 protein results from TCRdb running MiXCR on the 5' RACE reads. In the table there are 200,000 to 300,000 distinct CDR3 sequences, less than 9% of which are singletons. This CDR3 contains 14 residues. The ends were cut back, 6 bases at V and 7 bases at J, with 16 bases in the middle. Germline-derived CDR1 and CDR2 are DFQATT and SNEGSKA (reference sequence). Turning to this clonotype: Its matching antigen is unknown.

The specimen comprised CD4+ T cells sorted from PBMCs, sampled 15 days after the yellow fever booster vaccination. This chain connects TRBV20-1 to TRBJ1-6; TRBD1 is a possible D gene (6 bases). This TCR derives from a man in his thirties or forties who received the YFV17D yellow fever vaccine. The CDR3 DNA sequence: TGCAGTGCGCATCCGGGGGCCCTAAATTCACCCCTCCACTTT. The encoded protein is CSAHPGALNSPLHF.